These 6 T cell receptor beta chains came from one sample sequenced in a study of T cell repertoires in cytomegalovirus infection. TCRdb passed the reads through MiXCR, listing each CDR3 protein once. The sample consists of about 740,000 distinct CDR3 sequences, around 35% of them appearing once. No antigen is known for these receptors. The sequences come from cultured PBMCs, collected from culture after CMV antigen stimulation. The receptors here all came from a human donor in good health (CMV status not recorded). Some clones in this sample may be carry-over from other donors' samples.

V is TRBV10-2 and J is TRBJ1-1, with D uncertain. The CDR3 runs to 13 residues. CDR1 is WSHSY and CDR2 is SAAADI in the germline V gene. V was clipped by 2 bases and J by 1 base, with 5 bases between them. In DNA, the CDR3 is TGCGCCAGCAGTGAGATGCCGAACACTGAAGCTTTCTTT. Translated, it gives CASSEMPNTEAFF.

This clonotype was recorded a few times. The V call is TRBV6-6, the J call TRBJ2-3; possibly TRBD2 for D (5 bases). Germline lookup yields CDR1 MNHNY and CDR2 SVGAGI (reference sequence). This CDR3 has 14 amino acids. The germline V and J ends were trimmed by 8 bases and 0 bases, with 12 bases remaining between them. CDR3 in amino acids: CASASRTSTDTQYF. CDR3 coding DNA: TGTGCCAGCGCCTCTCGGACTAGCACAGATACGCAGTATTTT.

The chain links TRBV6-8 to TRBJ2-1; 8 nucleotides agree with TRBD2. The germline CDR1 and CDR2 sequences are MNHGY and SAAAGT. Germline trimming cut 7 bases from V and 8 bases from J; bases unmatched to any gene: 7. The CDR3 sequence is 13 residues long. The CDR3 spells CASKSGGRYEQFF. Here the CDR3 DNA reads TGTGCCAGCAAATCGGGGGGGAGGTATGAGCAGTTCTTC.

The chain is built from TRBV27 and TRBJ2-3; 9 bases are a match to TRBD2. Losses at the gene ends were 8 bases for V and 5 bases for J; bases not matched to a gene: 8. The length of the CDR3 is 14 residues. Germline-derived CDR1 and CDR2 are MNHEY and SMNVEV (reference sequence). The CDR3 loop reads CASCQRGAGDTQYF. Written as DNA, the CDR3 is TGTGCCAGCTGCCAGCGGGGGGCCGGAGATACGCAGTATTTT.

This chain connects TRBV4-3 to TRBJ2-1; 9 nucleotides agree with TRBD2. J gave up 5 bases and V 3 bases, and 5 bases lay outside the gene matches. Germline CDR1 LGHNA, CDR2 YSLEER. This CDR3 is 15 amino acids long. CDR3 DNA: TGCGCCAGCAGCCAGTACGGACTAGCGCACAATGAGCAGTTCTTC. Its translation: CASSQYGLAHNEQFF.

This clonotype was recorded at least ten times. This chain links TRBV7-2 with TRBJ2-7, with 13 bases identical to TRBD2. Germline values: CDR1 SGHTA, CDR2 FQGNSA. There are 18 residues in the CDR3. Losses at the gene ends were 5 bases for V and 4 bases for J; bases not matched to a gene: 14. CDR3 nucleotides: TGTGCCAGCAGCCCAAACCCCAGACTAGCGGGAGGTGGGTACGAGCAGTACTTC. This encodes CASSPNPRLAGGGYEQYF.